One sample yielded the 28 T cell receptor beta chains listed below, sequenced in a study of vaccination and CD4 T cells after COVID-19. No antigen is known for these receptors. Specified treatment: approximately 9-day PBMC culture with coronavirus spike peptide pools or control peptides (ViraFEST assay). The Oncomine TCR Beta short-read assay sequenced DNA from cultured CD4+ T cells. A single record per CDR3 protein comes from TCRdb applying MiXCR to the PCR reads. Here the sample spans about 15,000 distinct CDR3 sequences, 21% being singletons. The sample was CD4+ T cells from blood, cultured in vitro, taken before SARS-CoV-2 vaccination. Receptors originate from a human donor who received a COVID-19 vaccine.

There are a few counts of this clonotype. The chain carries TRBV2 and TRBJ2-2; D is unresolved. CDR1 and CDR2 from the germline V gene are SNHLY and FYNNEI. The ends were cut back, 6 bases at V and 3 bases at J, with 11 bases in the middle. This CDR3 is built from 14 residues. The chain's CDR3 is CASREQTDTGELFF. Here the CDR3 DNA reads TGTGCCAGCAGGGAACAGACCGACACCGGGGAGCTGTTTTTT.

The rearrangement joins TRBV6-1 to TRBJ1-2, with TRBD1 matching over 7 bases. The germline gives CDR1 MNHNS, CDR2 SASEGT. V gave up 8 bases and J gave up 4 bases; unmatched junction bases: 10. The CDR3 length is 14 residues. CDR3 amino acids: CASRYRDSPYGYTF. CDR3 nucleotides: TGTGCCAGCCGATACCGGGACAGCCCCTATGGCTACACCTTC.

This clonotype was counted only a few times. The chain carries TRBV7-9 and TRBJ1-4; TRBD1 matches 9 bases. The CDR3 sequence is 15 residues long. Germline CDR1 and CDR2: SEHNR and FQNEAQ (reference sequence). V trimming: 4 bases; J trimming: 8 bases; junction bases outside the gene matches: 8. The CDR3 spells CASSSPGQGKEKLFF. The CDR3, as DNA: TGTGCCAGCAGCTCTCCCGGACAGGGGAAGGAAAAACTGTTTTTT.

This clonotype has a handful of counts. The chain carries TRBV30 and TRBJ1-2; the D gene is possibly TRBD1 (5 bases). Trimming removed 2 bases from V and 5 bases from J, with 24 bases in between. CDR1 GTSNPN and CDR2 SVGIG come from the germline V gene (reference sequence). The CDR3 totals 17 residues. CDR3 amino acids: CAWSTLRDGSIKYGYTF. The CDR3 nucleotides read TGTGCCTGGAGTACGCTACGGGACGGTTCGATTAAATATGGCTACACCTTC. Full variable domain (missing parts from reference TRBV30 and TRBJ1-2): SQTIHQWPATLVQPVGSPLSLECTVEGTSNPNLYWYRQAAGRGLQLLFYSVGIGQISSEVPQNLSASRPQDRQFILSSKKLLLSDSGFYLCAWSTLRDGSIKYGYTFGSGTRLTVV.

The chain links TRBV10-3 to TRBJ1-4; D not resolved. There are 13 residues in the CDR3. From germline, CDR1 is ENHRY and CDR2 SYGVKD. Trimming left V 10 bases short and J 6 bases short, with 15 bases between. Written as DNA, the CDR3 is TGTGCCACCCAGGCGGGAATGGATGAAAAACTGTTTTTT. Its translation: CATQAGMDEKLFF.

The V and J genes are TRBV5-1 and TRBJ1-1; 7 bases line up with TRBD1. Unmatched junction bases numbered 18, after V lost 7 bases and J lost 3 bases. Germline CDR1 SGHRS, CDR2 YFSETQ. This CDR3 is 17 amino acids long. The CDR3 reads CASSLRTRGTGDTEAFF. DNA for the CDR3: TGCGCCAGCTCTCTACGGACTAGAGGAACAGGGGACACTGAAGCTTTCTTT.

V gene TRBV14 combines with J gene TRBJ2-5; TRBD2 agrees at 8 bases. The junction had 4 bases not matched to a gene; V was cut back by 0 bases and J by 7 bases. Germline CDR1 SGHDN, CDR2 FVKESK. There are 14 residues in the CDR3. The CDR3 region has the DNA TGTGCCAGCAGCCAAGATTCCAGCGGGGGGACCCAGTACTTC. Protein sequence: CASSQDSSGGTQYF.

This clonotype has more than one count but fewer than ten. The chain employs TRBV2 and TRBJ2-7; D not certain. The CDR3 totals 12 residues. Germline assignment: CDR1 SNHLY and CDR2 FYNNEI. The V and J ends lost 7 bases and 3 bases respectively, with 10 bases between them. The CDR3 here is CASMGSGYEQYF. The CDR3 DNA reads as TGTGCCAGCATGGGATCGGGCTACGAGCAGTACTTC. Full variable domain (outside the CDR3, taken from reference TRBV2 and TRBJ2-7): EPEVTQTPSHQVTQMGQEVILRCVPISNHLYFYWYRQILGQKVEFLVSFYNNEISEKSEIFDDQFSVERPDGSNFTLKIRSTKLEDSAMYFCASMGSGYEQYFGPGTRLTVT.

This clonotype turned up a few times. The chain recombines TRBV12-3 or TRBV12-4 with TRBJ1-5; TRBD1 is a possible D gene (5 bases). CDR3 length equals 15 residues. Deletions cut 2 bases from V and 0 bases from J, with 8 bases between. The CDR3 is CASSLSRASNQPQHF. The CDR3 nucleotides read TGTGCCAGCAGTTTAAGCAGGGCTAGCAATCAGCCCCAGCATTTT.

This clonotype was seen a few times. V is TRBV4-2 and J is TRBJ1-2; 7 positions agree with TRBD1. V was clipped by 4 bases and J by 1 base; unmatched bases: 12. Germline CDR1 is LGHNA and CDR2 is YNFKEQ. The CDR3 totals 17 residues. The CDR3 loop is CASSPSLGTASNYGYTF. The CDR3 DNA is TGTGCCAGCAGCCCCAGCCTGGGGACAGCTAGTAACTATGGCTACACCTTC.

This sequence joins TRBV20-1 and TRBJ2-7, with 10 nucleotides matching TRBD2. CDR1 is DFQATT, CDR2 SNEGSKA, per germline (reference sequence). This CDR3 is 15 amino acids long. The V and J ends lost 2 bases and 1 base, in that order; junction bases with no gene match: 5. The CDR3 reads CSARPGTSASYEQYF. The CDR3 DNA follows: TGCAGTGCTAGACCCGGGACTAGCGCTTCCTACGAGCAGTACTTC.

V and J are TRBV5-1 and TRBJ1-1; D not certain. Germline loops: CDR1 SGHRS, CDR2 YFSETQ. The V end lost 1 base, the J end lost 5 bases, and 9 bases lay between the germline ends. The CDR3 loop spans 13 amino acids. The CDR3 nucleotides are TGCGCCAGCAGCTTGTCGACGGGTACTGAAGCTTTCTTT. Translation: CASSLSTGTEAFF.

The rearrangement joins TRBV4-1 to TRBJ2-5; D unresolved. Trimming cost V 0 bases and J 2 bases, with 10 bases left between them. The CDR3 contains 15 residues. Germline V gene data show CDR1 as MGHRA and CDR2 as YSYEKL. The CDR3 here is CASSQDVTLQETQYF. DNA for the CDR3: TGCGCCAGCAGCCAAGACGTCACTCTTCAAGAGACCCAGTACTTC.

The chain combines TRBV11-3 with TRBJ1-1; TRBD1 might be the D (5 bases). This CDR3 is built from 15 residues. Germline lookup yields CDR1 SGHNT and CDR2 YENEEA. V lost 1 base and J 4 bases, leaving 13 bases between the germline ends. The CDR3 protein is CASSLVAGRATEAFF. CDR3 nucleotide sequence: TGTGCCAGCAGCTTAGTGGCGGGCAGGGCCACTGAAGCTTTCTTT.

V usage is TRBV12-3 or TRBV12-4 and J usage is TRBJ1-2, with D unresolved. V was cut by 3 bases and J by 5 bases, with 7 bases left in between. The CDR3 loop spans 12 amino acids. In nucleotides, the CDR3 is TGTGCCAGCAGTTTTTCCGGGTATGGCTACACCTTC. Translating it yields CASSFSGYGYTF.

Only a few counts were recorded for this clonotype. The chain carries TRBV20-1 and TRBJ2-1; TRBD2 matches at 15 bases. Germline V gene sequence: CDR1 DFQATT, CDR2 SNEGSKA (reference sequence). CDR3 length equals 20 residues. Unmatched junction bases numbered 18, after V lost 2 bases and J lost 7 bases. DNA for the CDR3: TGCAGTGCTAGACAACTGGGACTAGCGGGGGGTTTATTGCGTGAGAATGAGCAGTTCTTC. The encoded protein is CSARQLGLAGGLLRENEQFF.

The CDR3 sequence is CASRHPGQETQYF. The DNA for the CDR3 is TGTGCCAGCAGACATCCGGGACAAGAGACCCAGTACTTC. The V and J genes are TRBV12-3 or TRBV12-4 and TRBJ2-5, with D possibly being TRBD2 (5 bases). The germline V and J ends were trimmed by 6 bases and 2 bases, with 10 bases remaining between them. CDR3 size: 13 residues.

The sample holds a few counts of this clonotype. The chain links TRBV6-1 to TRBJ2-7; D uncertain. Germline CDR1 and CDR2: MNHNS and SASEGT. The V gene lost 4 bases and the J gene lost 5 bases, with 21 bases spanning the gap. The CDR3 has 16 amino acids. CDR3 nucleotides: TGTGCCAGCAGTGCCCTGGGCCCCCCAGTCGAAGACGAGCAGTACTTC. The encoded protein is CASSALGPPVEDEQYF.

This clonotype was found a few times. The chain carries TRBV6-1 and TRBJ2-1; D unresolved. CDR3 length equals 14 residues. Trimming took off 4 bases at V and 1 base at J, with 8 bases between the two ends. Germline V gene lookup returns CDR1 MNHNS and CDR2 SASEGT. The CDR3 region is CASSGGFSYNEQFF. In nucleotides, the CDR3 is TGTGCCAGCAGTGGGGGATTTTCCTACAATGAGCAGTTCTTC.

Here the CDR3 DNA reads TGTGCCAGCCGTCCGACAGGGAGACAAGAGACCCAGTACTTC. It is translated as CASRPTGRQETQYF. This sequence joins TRBV25-1 and TRBJ2-5; 7 bases are a match to TRBD1. Germline CDR1 MGHDK, CDR2 SYGVNS. The J segment lost 2 bases and the V segment lost 8 bases, leaving 8 bases of the junction unmatched. This CDR3 spans 14 amino acids.

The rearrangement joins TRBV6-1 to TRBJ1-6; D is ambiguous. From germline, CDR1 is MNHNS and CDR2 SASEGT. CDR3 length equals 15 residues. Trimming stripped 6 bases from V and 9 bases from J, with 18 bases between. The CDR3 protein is CASSGISSRGSPLHF. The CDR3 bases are TGTGCCAGCAGCGGAATCTCCTCTAGAGGTTCACCCCTCCACTTT.

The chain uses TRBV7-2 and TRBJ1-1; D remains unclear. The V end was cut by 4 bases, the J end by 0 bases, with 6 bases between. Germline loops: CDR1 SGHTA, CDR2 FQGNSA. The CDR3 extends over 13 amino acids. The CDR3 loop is CASSSYLNTEAFF. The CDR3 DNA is TGTGCCAGCAGCTCATACTTGAACACTGAAGCTTTCTTT. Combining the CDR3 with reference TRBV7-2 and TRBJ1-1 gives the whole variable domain GAGVSQSPSNKVTEKGKDVELRCDPISGHTALYWYRQSLGQGLEFLIYFQGNSAPDKSGLPSDRFSAERTGGSVSTLTIQRTQQEDSAVYLCASSSYLNTEAFFGQGTRLTVV.

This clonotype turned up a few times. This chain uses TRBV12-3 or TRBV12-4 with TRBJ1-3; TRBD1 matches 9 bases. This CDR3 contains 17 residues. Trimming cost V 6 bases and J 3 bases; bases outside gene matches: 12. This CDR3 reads CASSSGTGLTGGNTIYF. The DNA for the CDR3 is TGTGCCAGCAGCTCCGGGACAGGGTTGACGGGTGGAAACACCATATATTTT.

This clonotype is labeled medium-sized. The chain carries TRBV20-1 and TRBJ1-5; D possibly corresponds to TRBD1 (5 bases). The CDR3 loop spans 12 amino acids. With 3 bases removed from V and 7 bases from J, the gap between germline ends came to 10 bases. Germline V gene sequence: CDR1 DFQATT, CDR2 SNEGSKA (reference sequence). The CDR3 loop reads CSAREGRQPQHF. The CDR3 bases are TGCAGTGCTAGGGAGGGGCGACAGCCCCAGCATTTT.

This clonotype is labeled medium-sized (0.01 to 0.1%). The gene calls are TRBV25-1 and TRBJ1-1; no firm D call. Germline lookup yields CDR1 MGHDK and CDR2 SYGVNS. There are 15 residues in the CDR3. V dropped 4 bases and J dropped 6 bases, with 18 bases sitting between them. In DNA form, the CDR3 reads TGTGCCAGCAGTGCCAGGACCCGGTCGGGCGCTGAAGCTTTCTTT. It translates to CASSARTRSGAEAFF.

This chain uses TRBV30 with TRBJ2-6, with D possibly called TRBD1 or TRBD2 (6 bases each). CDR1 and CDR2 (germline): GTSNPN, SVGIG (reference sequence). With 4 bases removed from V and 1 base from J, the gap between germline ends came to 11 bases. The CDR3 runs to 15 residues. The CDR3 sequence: CAWTQGGSGANVLTF. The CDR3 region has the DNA TGTGCCTGGACTCAAGGGGGGTCTGGGGCCAACGTCCTGACTTTC.

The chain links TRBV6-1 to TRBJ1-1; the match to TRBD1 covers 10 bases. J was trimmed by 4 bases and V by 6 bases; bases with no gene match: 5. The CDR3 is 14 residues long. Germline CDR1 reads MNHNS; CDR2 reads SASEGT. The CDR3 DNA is TGTGCCAGCAGGCCCAGGGACAGGGGCACTGAAGCTTTCTTT. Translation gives CASRPRDRGTEAFF.

The CDR3 DNA is TGTGCCAGCAGCTTACGGGGGAGCTCCTACAATGAGCAGTTCTTC. Its protein product is CASSLRGSSYNEQFF. The rearrangement links TRBV11-3 to TRBJ2-1, with a weak D call TRBD2 (6 bases). Per germline, CDR1 SGHNT and CDR2 YENEEA. The CDR3 has 15 residues. The V gene lost 2 bases and the J gene lost 0 bases, with 8 bases spanning the gap.